This TCR beta chain was recorded in a study of T-cell memory formation after mild COVID-19. Study overall: There were largely donor-specific TCR clusters.

A word on this clonotype: Its target is unknown.

Constant-segment primers served in 5'RACE that generated TCR alpha and TCR beta cDNA libraries bearing sample barcodes and UMIs. TCRdb re-called the 5' RACE reads with MiXCR, one entry per CDR3 protein. The profile shows 450,000 to 650,000 distinct CDR3 sequences, about 20% of them singletons. With 7 bases removed from V and 6 bases from J, the gap between germline ends came to 22 bases. This CDR3 contains 15 residues. Germline values: CDR1 SEHNR, CDR2 FQNEAQ (reference sequence). Study-wide results and caveats: Memory sampled before infection contained some responding clones, suggesting cross-reactive memory joined. Balance between CD4 and CD8 was seen in clones contracting day 15 to 85, and a CD4+ lean was seen in later expanders.

The V gene is TRBV7-9, the J gene TRBJ2-7, with D perhaps assigned TRBD1 or TRBD2 (5 bases each). The sample comprised PBMCs or a T cell subset sorted from them (not recorded which). This sequence was found in an adult woman who had mild COVID-19 (a few samples of this study predate the infection). Cell type and time point are not known. CDR3 DNA sequence: TGTGCCAGCAAGGCTAACGGAGGCAGGGCCTCCGAGCAGTACTTC. Protein: CASKANGGRASEQYF.